Following are 8 T cell receptor beta chains from one sample sequenced in a study of blood T cell repertoires in COVID-19. The data were produced by immunoSEQ multiplex PCR, yet TCRdb's version contains in-frame clones alone and is incomplete. The sample shows hundreds of thousands of clones, roughly nine tenths of them seen only once. The material sequenced was peripheral blood. These receptors all stem from a woman aged 45 to 65 with acute or convalescent COVID-19.

The V and J genes are TRBV7-2 and TRBJ2-7, with 12 bases matching TRBD2. Germline V gives CDR1 SGHTA, CDR2 FQGNSA. This CDR3 has 15 amino acids. V was pared by 0 bases and J by 6 bases, with 3 bases of the junction left unmatched. The CDR3 protein is CASSLALAGGPEQYF. DNA of the CDR3: TGTGCCAGCAGCTTAGCGCTAGCGGGGGGGCCCGAGCAGTACTTC.

This chain uses TRBV9 with TRBJ2-7; 9 bases fit TRBD1. Trimming removed 0 bases from V and 1 base from J; junction bases left unmatched: 2. CDR3 length: 15 residues. Germline CDR1 is SGDLS and CDR2 is YYNGEE. As DNA, the CDR3 is TGTGCCAGCAGCGTAGAGGGGACAGGGTCCTACGAGCAGTACTTC. Protein sequence: CASSVEGTGSYEQYF. Complete variable domain (other parts from reference TRBV9 and TRBJ2-7): DSGVTQTPKHLITATGQRVTLRCSPRSGDLSVYWYQQSLDQGLQFLIQYYNGEERAKGNILERFSAQQFPDLHSELNLSSLELGDSALYFCASSVEGTGSYEQYFGPGTRLTVT.

This chain connects TRBV11-2 to TRBJ1-2; no definite D call. The CDR3 sequence is 14 residues long. Trimming pared 1 base from V and 6 bases from J, leaving 12 bases between. Germline lookup yields CDR1 SGHAT and CDR2 FQNNGV. The CDR3 nucleotides are TGTGCCAGCAGCTTAGGGTCGGGGATCGATGGCTACACCTTC. Translating gives CASSLGSGIDGYTF.

This chain connects TRBV19 to TRBJ1-1; no reliable D call. Deletions cut 8 bases from V and 4 bases from J, with 20 bases between. Germline-derived CDR1 and CDR2 are LNHDA and SQIVND (reference sequence). The CDR3 length is 15 residues. The CDR3 nucleotides read TGTGCCAGTCATATCGGGATATTTAGATCCACTGAAGCTTTCTTT. This sequence encodes CASHIGIFRSTEAFF. Full variable domain (outside the CDR3, taken from reference TRBV19 and TRBJ1-1): DGGITQSPKYLFRKEGQNVTLSCEQNLNHDAMYWYRQDPGQGLRLIYYSQIVNDFQKGDIAEGYSVSREKKESFPLTVTSAQKNPTAFYLCASHIGIFRSTEAFFGQGTRLTVV.

The J gene is TRBJ2-4, the V gene TRBV9; 14 bases align to TRBD2. This CDR3 spans 21 amino acids. Per the germline V gene, CDR1 is SGDLS and CDR2 is YYNGEE. V shed 3 bases, J shed 3 bases, and the junction held 17 bases outside the gene matches. The CDR3 reads CASSAGTSGSWGGFDKNIQYF. CDR3 DNA: TGTGCCAGCAGCGCTGGGACTAGCGGGAGTTGGGGGGGTTTTGACAAAAACATTCAGTACTTC.

V usage is TRBV18 and J usage is TRBJ2-1; D unclear. V lost 2 bases and J 9 bases, leaving 17 bases between the germline ends. The CDR3 is 15 residues long. Germline V CDR1 and CDR2: KGHSH, LQKENI. Written as DNA, the CDR3 is TGTGCCAGCTCACCAACGGTACCCCCTAACGGTGAGCAGTTCTTC. Its translation is CASSPTVPPNGEQFF. Full variable domain (rest looked up from reference TRBV18 and TRBJ2-1): NAGVMQNPRHLVRRRGQEARLRCSPMKGHSHVYWYRQLPEEGLKFMVYLQKENIIDESGMPKERFSAEFPKEGPSILRIQQVVRGDSAAYFCASSPTVPPNGEQFFGPGTRLTVL.

CDR3 bases: TGTGCCAGTAGTAACAATTTTGAAAAACTGTTTTTT. It is translated as CASSNNFEKLFF. V and J are TRBV19 and TRBJ1-4; D is unresolved. Germline V lookup: CDR1 LNHDA, CDR2 SQIVND (reference sequence). The CDR3 is made up of 12 amino acids. V dropped 4 bases and J dropped 7 bases, with 7 bases sitting between them.

V usage is TRBV5-1 and J usage is TRBJ1-1, with D possibly being TRBD1 (6 bases). The germline V gene encodes CDR1 SGHRS and CDR2 YFSETQ. The CDR3 has 16 residues. The V end was cut by 4 bases, the J end by 1 base, with 17 bases between. CDR3 sequence: CASSLQGSGRNTEAFF. Here the CDR3 DNA reads TGCGCCAGCAGCCTCCAGGGGTCGGGTAGGAACACTGAAGCTTTCTTT.